This T cell receptor (beta chain) appears in the sequencing data of a study of T cells expressing NK-cell markers. Study information: Sorted CD3+CD56+NKG2C+, CD3+CD56+NKG2C- and CD3+CD56-NKG2C+ T cells supplied TCR beta repertoires. Most of the eight sequenced donors were HCMV-seropositive; one was seronegative. Findings of the study overall: Dominance of the CD3+CD56-NKG2C+ fraction by these clonotypes also held in a handful of donors. Unclear, still, was the HCMV specificity of the expanded NKG2C+ T cell clones.

Per germline, CDR1 SGHRS and CDR2 YFSETQ. The CDR3 spans 14 residues. TCRdb reprocessed the 5' RACE reads, with one entry per CDR3 protein and no DNA. Recorded here are 200,000 to 300,000 distinct CDR3 sequences; the top ten clones represent around 0.37%. As regards this clonotype: Its antigen is still unknown.

Material for sequencing was blood T cells: a sorted CD56 or NKG2C T cell subset, CD4+ or CD8+ T cells, or bulk PBMC T cells (not recorded which). This TCR came from a man younger than 35 in good health. The genes are TRBV5-1 and TRBJ1-1; TCRdb selects TRBD1, and the lack of DNA leaves this call unchecked. CDR3 sequence: CATGQDTGNTEAFF.